The entry below gives a single T cell receptor beta chain sequence along with its context. These data belong to a study of PD-L1 blockade in urothelial cancer. Germline V gene lookup returns CDR1 SGHTA and CDR2 FQGNSA. The CDR3 contains 16 residues. V was cut by 1 base and J by 4 bases, with 16 bases left in between. Libraries were prepared by immunoSEQ multiplex PCR; TCRdb keeps only in-frame clonotypes and omits some of them. The repertoire holds tens of thousands of clones, with around nine tenths as singletons. Source: PBMCs, taken around atezolizumab (anti-PD-L1) treatment. The sequence was obtained from a man aged 60 to 69 with urothelial cancer. The chain combines TRBV7-2 with TRBJ1-2; D is uncertain. The CDR3 DNA reads TGTGCCAGCAGCTTAGATTCGAGCGCGCGTGGCTATGGCTACACCTTC. It yields the protein CASSLDSSARGYGYTF.